This section outlines one T cell receptor beta chain sequence together with its context. What it binds is unknown. This PCR relied on a set of 60 Vbeta primers and 13 Jbeta primers. Some clones are missing from TCRdb's copy, which holds only in-frame ones; the method was immunoSEQ multiplex PCR. The sample has 120,000 or so clones; nearly 80% are singletons. The data derive from a study of cytomegalovirus exposure and HLA in healthy donors. Study-level findings and limits: It was reported in a later analysis that an Asian-associated ancestry cluster showed fewer N-insertions than the approximately 670-donor mean. Segments of the TCR beta V type were, in most cases, productive about 90% or about 30% of the time in an earlier analysis. When analyzed later, the rates of TCR association showed variation by HLA locus, with DRB1 the most and HLA-C the fewest. CMV serostatus was the sole immune exposure information available.

This CDR3 has 14 amino acids. The germline gives CDR1 MNHEY, CDR2 SVGAGI. With 4 bases removed from V and 1 base from J, the gap between germline ends came to 10 bases. The chain is built from TRBV6-5 and TRBJ1-1, with D possibly TRBD1 on 6 matching bases. The specimen was PBMCs. The source of this sequence is a woman aged 40-49 years in good health and CMV-seronegative. The CDR3 DNA reads as TGTGCCAGCAGTTTCAGGGGTGGGAACACTGAAGCTTTCTTT. It specifies CASSFRGGNTEAFF.